This is a list of T cell receptor beta chains from one sample in a study of beta chain features in type 1 diabetes. Here immunoSEQ multiplex PCR was the method, and the copy in TCRdb shows in-frame clones only, minus some. The data show 150,000 to 200,000 clones, about 9.1% seen once. The sample consisted of central memory CD4+ T cells from blood. The receptors were gathered from a young woman in good health. Both conserved end residues are part of each CDR3. Each record gives: J gene, V gene, D gene, CDR3 protein. A D gene is named only where the DNA matches it firmly.

TRBJ2-5,TRBV5-4,.,CASSLTGLNQETQYF
TRBJ2-1,TRBV19,TRBD2,CASRYGLAGLDEQFF
TRBJ2-7,TRBV9,.,CASSPLRDSWDFSGEQYF
TRBJ2-5,TRBV2,TRBD2,CASGPGTSKETQYF
TRBJ2-1,TRBV11-2,TRBD2,CASSSRGRGGRGSYNEQFF
TRBJ2-5,TRBV10-2,TRBD2,CASSDPLAGVSETQYF
TRBJ1-1,TRBV7-9,.,CASGASGEGGAFF
TRBJ2-2,TRBV5-1,.,CASSLSGVGKATGELFF
TRBJ1-1,TRBV5-1,TRBD1,CASSTGTGGTEAFF
TRBJ2-3,TRBV5-4,TRBD1,CASSAGQGTDTQYF
TRBJ2-1,TRBV9,TRBD2,CASSDGGTSGSGYEQFF
TRBJ2-7,TRBV14,.,CASSQQIEQYF
TRBJ1-1,TRBV5-1,.,CASSLTDMNTEAFF